This T cell receptor beta chain emerged from a study of T cells in Graves' hyperthyroidism and ophthalmopathy. Findings and caveats of the study: Appearing also in blood were most of the thyroid clonotypes expanded above 0.001.

After removal of 1 base from V and 2 bases from J, the junction contained 8 bases not matched to a gene. The CDR3 is 18 amino acids. Germline lookup yields CDR1 LNHNV and CDR2 YYDKDF (reference sequence). RNA transcripts provided the source from which TCR beta CDR3 regions were amplified. HTBI primers were the set used in a first-round RT-PCR of the TCR CDR3. TCRdb recomputed calls from the multiplex PCR reads with MiXCR, one row per CDR3 protein. Of about 540,000 distinct CDR3 sequences listed, around 42% were seen once; the top ten hold 8.2%. This clonotype was seen many times. What it binds is unknown.

The chain has TRBV15 and TRBJ2-7; 13 nucleotides match TRBD2. Sequencing used peripheral blood or thyroid tissue (not recorded which). The receptor comes from a woman between 18 and 30 years old with Graves' hyperthyroidism. For the CDR3, the DNA is TGTGCCACCAGCAGAGCACCACTAGCGGGAGGGCACACCTACGAGCAGTACTTC. Translated, it gives CATSRAPLAGGHTYEQYF.